These 17 T cell receptor beta chains share one sample of origin, sequenced in a study of T cells in Graves' hyperthyroidism and ophthalmopathy. From RNA transcripts, TCR beta CDR3 regions were amplified. The HTBI primer set drove a first-round RT-PCR of the TCR CDR3. TCRdb re-analysed the multiplex PCR reads in MiXCR, keeping a single row per CDR3 protein. The sample includes fewer than 650,000 distinct CDR3 sequences, roughly 14% seen only once; the top ten take 5.8%. Sequenced sample: blood. These receptor sequences come from a young woman with Graves' hyperthyroidism that later progressed to Graves' ophthalmopathy.

There are many counts of this clonotype. CDR3: CASSSTRTPGDEQFF. CDR3 coding DNA: TGTGCCAGCAGCAGTACTCGCACCCCGGGCGATGAGCAGTTCTTC. The gene calls are TRBV7-9 and TRBJ2-1, with D unclear. Trimming cost V 5 bases and J 8 bases, with 19 bases left between them. Germline lookup yields CDR1 SEHNR and CDR2 FQNEAQ (reference sequence). The CDR3 is made up of 15 amino acids.

The chain carries TRBV2 and TRBJ1-2; maybe TRBD1 (5 bases). V was clipped by 4 bases and J by 4 bases, with 10 bases between them. This CDR3 has 13 residues. Germline V gives CDR1 SNHLY, CDR2 FYNNEI. The CDR3 loop is CASSGGAGYGYTF. The CDR3 DNA reads as TGTGCCAGCAGTGGGGGCGCCGGCTATGGCTACACCTTC.

This clonotype showed up just a few times. The CDR3 is CASSHHKDKNTEAFF. The DNA for the CDR3 is TGCGCCAGCAGCCATCACAAGGACAAAAACACTGAAGCTTTCTTT. This sequence joins TRBV4-1 and TRBJ1-1, with TRBD1 as a possible D gene (5 bases). From germline, CDR1 is MGHRA and CDR2 YSYEKL. The CDR3 consists of 15 residues. Between the trimmed V and J ends, which lost 3 bases and 2 bases, there was a span of 13 bases.

This chain links TRBV24-1 with TRBJ1-4; D not certain. The CDR3 runs to 10 residues. The germline V gene encodes CDR1 KGHDR and CDR2 SFDVKD. V lost 4 bases and J 8 bases, leaving 1 base between the germline ends. CDR3 in DNA: TGTGCCACCAGTGAAGAAAAACTGTTTTTT. Amino acid sequence: CATSEEKLFF.

This clonotype has at least ten counts. The chain is built from TRBV6-1 and TRBJ2-1; the D gene is possibly TRBD2 (6 bases). Germline CDR1 and CDR2: MNHNS and SASEGT. The CDR3 has 15 amino acids. Trimming pared 6 bases from V and 2 bases from J, leaving 14 bases between. Here the CDR3 reads CASSVDGGTYNEQFF. The CDR3 region has the DNA TGTGCCAGCAGCGTCGACGGAGGGACCTACAATGAGCAGTTCTTC.

The chain has TRBV7-9 and TRBJ2-1, with 11 bases that match TRBD2. The CDR3 is 15 residues long. V shed 5 bases and J 7 bases; nucleotides not matched to a gene: 7. From germline, CDR1 is SEHNR and CDR2 FQNEAQ (reference sequence). The CDR3 reads CASSLSSGRSNEQFF. CDR3 bases: TGTGCCAGCAGCCTCTCTAGCGGGAGGTCGAATGAGCAGTTCTTC.

There are many counts of this clonotype. V and J are TRBV5-8 and TRBJ2-2; 11 bases align to TRBD2. The V segment lost 1 base and the J segment 4 bases; nucleotides outside the gene matches: 3. Germline V gene data show CDR1 as SGHTS and CDR2 as YDEGEE. CDR3 length equals 16 residues. Here the CDR3 DNA reads TGTGCCAGCAGCTTGCTAGCGGGAGGTAGCACCGGGGAGCTGTTTTTT. Translating it yields CASSLLAGGSTGELFF. Together with reference TRBV5-8 and TRBJ2-2, the CDR3 gives the full variable domain: EAGVTQSPTHLIKTRGQQATLRCSPISGHTSVYWYQQALGLGLQFLLWYDEGEERNRGNFPPRFSGRQFPNYSSELNVNALELEDSALYLCASSLLAGGSTGELFFGEGSRLTVL.

This clonotype was found many times. The rearrangement joins TRBV20-1 to TRBJ2-7; D not resolved. CDR1 is DFQATT, CDR2 SNEGSKA, per germline (reference sequence). Trimming cost V 0 bases and J 3 bases, with 12 bases left between them. This CDR3 is 14 amino acids long. In DNA, the CDR3 is TGCAGTGCTAGAGATGTCAGGTTTGGCTACGAGCAGTACTTC. The encoded protein is CSARDVRFGYEQYF.

The genes are TRBV3-1 and TRBJ2-6, with 9 bases fitting TRBD1. Germline loops: CDR1 LGHDT, CDR2 YNNKEL (reference sequence). This CDR3 has 18 amino acids. V shed 2 bases, J shed 0 bases, and the junction held 5 bases outside the gene matches. CDR3: CASSQTGQGSSGANVLTF. The CDR3 DNA follows: TGTGCCAGCAGCCAAACGGGACAGGGCAGCTCTGGGGCCAACGTCCTGACTTTC.

This clonotype appeared a few times. The V gene is TRBV4-3, the J gene TRBJ2-7, with a tentative D call TRBD2 (6 bases). The CDR3 has 14 residues. Germline assignment: CDR1 LGHNA and CDR2 YSLEER. Trimming took off 0 bases at V and 4 bases at J, with 10 bases between the two ends. CDR3 coding DNA: TGCGCCAGCAGCCAAGAAGGAGGGGATTACGAGCAGTACTTC. This gives the protein CASSQEGGDYEQYF.

Ten or more counts support this clonotype. The rearrangement links TRBV12-3 or TRBV12-4 to TRBJ1-1, with 7 positions matching TRBD1. The CDR3 sequence is 14 residues long. Trimming took 5 bases from V and 3 from J; bases not matched to a gene: 6. The CDR3 bases are TGTGCCAGCAGTACGACAGGGCTGTACACTGAAGCTTTCTTT. This translates into CASSTTGLYTEAFF.

This clonotype was seen ten or more times. The rearrangement uses TRBV19 and TRBJ1-3; D not resolved. The germline CDR1 and CDR2 sequences are LNHDA and SQIVND (reference sequence). The CDR3 covers 16 residues. With 4 bases removed from V and 3 bases from J, the gap between germline ends came to 16 bases. The CDR3, as DNA: TGTGCCAGTAGTACAACCGCCAGTCCCGATGGAAACACCATATATTTT. Its translation: CASSTTASPDGNTIYF. The complete variable domain, with remaining parts taken from reference TRBV19 and TRBJ1-3, reads DGGITQSPKYLFRKEGQNVTLSCEQNLNHDAMYWYRQDPGQGLRLIYYSQIVNDFQKGDIAEGYSVSREKKESFPLTVTSAQKNPTAFYLCASSTTASPDGNTIYFGEGSWLTVV.

This clonotype was seen at least ten times. The chain recombines TRBV30 with TRBJ2-2; 11 bases map to TRBD2. Germline CDR1 GTSNPN, CDR2 SVGIG (reference sequence). Trimming removed 2 bases from V and 8 bases from J; junction bases left unmatched: 10. The CDR3 runs to 16 residues. CDR3 sequence reads: CAWSSELAGDGGELFF. Here the CDR3 DNA reads TGTGCCTGGAGTTCGGAACTAGCGGGAGACGGAGGGGAGCTGTTTTTT. Together with reference TRBV30 and TRBJ2-2, the CDR3 gives the full variable domain: SQTIHQWPATLVQPVGSPLSLECTVEGTSNPNLYWYRQAAGRGLQLLFYSVGIGQISSEVPQNLSASRPQDRQFILSSKKLLLSDSGFYLCAWSSELAGDGGELFFGEGSRLTVL.

This sequence joins TRBV4-1 and TRBJ1-5; D gene ambiguous. CDR3 length: 16 residues. Germline V gene sequence: CDR1 MGHRA, CDR2 YSYEKL. Trimming left V 2 bases short and J 0 bases short, with 11 bases between. In DNA form, the CDR3 reads TGCGCCAGCAGCCAACAACAAATTACTAGCAATCAGCCCCAGCATTTT. Translating it yields CASSQQQITSNQPQHF.

This clonotype was counted only a few times. The V call is TRBV5-4, the J call TRBJ2-5, with TRBD2 matching 8 bases. The V segment lost 6 bases and the J segment 1 base; nucleotides outside the gene matches: 11. Germline CDR1 reads SGHNT; CDR2 reads YYREEE (reference sequence). The CDR3 covers 16 residues. The CDR3 sequence: CASILRETSAQETQYF. The DNA for the CDR3 is TGTGCCAGCATCCTAAGGGAGACTAGCGCCCAAGAGACCCAGTACTTC.

In its sample, this clonotype was seen many times. The chain links TRBV27 to TRBJ2-1; a weak D match, TRBD1 (6 bases). Germline assignment: CDR1 MNHEY and CDR2 SMNVEV (reference sequence). CDR3 length: 14 amino acids. Trimming left V 4 bases short and J 2 bases short, with 9 bases between. CDR3 in DNA: TGTGCCAGCAGTTACAGGGAAACCTACAATGAGCAGTTCTTC. Residues: CASSYRETYNEQFF.

The rearrangement joins TRBV20-1 to TRBJ2-7, with D maybe TRBD2 (6 bases). V lost 4 bases and J lost 2, with 21 bases in between. CDR1 DFQATT and CDR2 SNEGSKA come from the germline V gene (reference sequence). This CDR3 has 16 residues. CDR3 sequence (DNA): TGCAGTGCTACTTCACAGGCGGGACCAGATCCCTACGAGCAGTACTTC. Translating gives CSATSQAGPDPYEQYF.